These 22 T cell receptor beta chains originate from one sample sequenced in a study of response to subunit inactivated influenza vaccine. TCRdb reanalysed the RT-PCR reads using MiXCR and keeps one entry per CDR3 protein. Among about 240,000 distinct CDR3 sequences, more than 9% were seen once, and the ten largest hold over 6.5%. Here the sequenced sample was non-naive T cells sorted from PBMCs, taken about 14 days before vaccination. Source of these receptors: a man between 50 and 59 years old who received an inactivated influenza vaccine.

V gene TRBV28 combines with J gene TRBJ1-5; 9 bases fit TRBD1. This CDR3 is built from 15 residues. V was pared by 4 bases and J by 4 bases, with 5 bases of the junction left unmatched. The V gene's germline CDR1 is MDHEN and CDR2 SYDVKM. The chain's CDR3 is CASSWGQGINQPQHF. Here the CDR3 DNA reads TGTGCCAGCAGTTGGGGACAGGGCATTAATCAGCCCCAGCATTTT.

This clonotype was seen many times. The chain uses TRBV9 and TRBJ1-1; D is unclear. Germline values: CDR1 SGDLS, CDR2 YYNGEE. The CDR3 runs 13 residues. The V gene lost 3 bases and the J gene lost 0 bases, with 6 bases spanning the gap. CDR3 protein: CASSGHLNTEAFF. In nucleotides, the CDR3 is TGTGCCAGCAGCGGACATCTGAACACTGAAGCTTTCTTT.

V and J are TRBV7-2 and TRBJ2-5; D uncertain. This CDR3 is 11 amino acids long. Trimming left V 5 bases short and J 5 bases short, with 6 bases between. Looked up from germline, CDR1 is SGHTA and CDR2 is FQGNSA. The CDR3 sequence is CASSIGETQYF. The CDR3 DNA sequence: TGTGCCAGCAGCATAGGGGAGACCCAGTACTTC.

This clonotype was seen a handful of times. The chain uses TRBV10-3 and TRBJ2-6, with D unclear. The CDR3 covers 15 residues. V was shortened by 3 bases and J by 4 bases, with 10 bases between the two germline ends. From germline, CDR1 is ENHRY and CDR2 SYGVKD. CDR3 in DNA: TGTGCCATCAGTGACCAACTTTACGGGGCCAACGTCCTGACTTTC. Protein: CAISDQLYGANVLTF.

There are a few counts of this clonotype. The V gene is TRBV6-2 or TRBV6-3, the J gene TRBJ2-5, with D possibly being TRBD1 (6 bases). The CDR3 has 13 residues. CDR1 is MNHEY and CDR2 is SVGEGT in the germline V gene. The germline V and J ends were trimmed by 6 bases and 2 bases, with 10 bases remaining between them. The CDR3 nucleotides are TGTGCCAGCAGATCAGGGGTACAAGAGACCCAGTACTTC. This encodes CASRSGVQETQYF.

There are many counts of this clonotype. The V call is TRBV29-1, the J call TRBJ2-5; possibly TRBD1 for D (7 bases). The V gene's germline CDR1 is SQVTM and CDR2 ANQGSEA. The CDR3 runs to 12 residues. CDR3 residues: CSGGGGLETQYF. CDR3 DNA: TGCAGTGGAGGAGGGGGCCTTGAGACCCAGTACTTC.

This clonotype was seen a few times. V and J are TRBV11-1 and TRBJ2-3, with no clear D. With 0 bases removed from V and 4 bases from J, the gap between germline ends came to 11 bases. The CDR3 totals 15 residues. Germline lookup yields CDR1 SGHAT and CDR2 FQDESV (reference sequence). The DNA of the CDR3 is TGTGCCAGCAGCTTAGCGCAAGGTTTTCCAGATACGCAGTATTTT. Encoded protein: CASSLAQGFPDTQYF.

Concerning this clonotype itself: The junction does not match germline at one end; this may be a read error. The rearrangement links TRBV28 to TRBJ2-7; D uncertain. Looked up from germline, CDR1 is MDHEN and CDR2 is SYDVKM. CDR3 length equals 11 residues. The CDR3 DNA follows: TGTGCCGGCAGTACCGCCTACGAGCAGTACTTC. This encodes CAGSTAYEQYF.

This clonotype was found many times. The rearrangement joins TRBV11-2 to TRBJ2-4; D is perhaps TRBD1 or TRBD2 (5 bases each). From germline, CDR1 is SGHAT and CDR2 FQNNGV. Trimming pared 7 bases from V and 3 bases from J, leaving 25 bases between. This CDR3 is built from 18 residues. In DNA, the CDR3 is TGTGCCAGCACCAGGGTTAACGGGGCGCCCTTAAGCAAAAACATTCAGTACTTC. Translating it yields CASTRVNGAPLSKNIQYF.

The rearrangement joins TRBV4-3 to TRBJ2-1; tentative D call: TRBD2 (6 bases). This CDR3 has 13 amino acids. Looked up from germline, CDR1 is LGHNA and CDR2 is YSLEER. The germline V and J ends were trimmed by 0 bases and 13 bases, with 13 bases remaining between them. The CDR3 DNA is TGCGCCAGCAGCCAAGAGGAGGGCACAGAACAGTTCTTC. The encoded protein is CASSQEEGTEQFF.

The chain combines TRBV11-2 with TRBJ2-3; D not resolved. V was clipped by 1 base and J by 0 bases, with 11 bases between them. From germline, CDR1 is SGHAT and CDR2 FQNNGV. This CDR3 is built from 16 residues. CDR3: CASSLGASSSTDTQYF. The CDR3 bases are TGTGCCAGCAGCTTAGGGGCATCCTCTAGCACAGATACGCAGTATTTT.

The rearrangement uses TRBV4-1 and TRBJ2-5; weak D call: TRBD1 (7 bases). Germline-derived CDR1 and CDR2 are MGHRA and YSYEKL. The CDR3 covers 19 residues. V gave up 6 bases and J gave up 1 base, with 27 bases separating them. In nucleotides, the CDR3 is TGCGCCAGCAGTCCCACGGGTGGAGGGGGCGTCCTGACCCAAGAGACCCAGTACTTC. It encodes CASSPTGGGGVLTQETQYF.

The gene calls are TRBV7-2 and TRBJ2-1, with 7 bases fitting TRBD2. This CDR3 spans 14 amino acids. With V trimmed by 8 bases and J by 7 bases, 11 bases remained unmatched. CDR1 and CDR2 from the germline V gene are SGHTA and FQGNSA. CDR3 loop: CASGKVWGGNEQFF. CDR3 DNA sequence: TGTGCCAGCGGGAAAGTATGGGGGGGGAATGAGCAGTTCTTC.

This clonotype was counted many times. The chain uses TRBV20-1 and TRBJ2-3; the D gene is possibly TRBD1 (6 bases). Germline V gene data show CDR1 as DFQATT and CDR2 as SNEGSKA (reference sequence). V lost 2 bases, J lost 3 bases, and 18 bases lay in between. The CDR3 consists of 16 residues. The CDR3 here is CSARTPSRGATDTQYF. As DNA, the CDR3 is TGCAGTGCTAGAACCCCTTCCAGGGGCGCGACAGATACGCAGTATTTT.

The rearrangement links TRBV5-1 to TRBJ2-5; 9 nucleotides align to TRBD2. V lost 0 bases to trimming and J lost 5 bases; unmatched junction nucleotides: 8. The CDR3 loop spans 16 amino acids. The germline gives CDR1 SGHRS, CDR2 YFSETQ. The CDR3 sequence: CASSLEGSGRGETQYF. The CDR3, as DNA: TGCGCCAGCAGCTTGGAAGGTAGCGGGAGAGGGGAGACCCAGTACTTC.

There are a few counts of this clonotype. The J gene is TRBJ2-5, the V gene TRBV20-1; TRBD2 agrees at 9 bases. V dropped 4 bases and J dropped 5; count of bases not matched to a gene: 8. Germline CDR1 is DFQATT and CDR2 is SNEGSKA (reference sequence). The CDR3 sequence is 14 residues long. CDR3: CSATLAGLQETQYF. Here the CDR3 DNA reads TGCAGTGCTACTCTAGCGGGACTCCAGGAGACCCAGTACTTC.

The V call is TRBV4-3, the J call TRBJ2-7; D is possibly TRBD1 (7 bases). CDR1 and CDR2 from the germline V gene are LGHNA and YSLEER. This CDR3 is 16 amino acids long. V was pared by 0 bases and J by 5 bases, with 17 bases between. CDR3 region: CASSQDHRQGGNEQYF. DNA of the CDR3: TGCGCCAGCAGCCAAGATCATCGACAGGGAGGCAACGAGCAGTACTTC.

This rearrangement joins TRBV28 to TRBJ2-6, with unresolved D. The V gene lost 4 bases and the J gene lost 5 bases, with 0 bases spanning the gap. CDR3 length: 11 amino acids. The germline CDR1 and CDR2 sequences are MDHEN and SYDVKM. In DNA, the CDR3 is TGTGCCAGCAGTTGGGCCAACGTCCTGACTTTC. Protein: CASSWANVLTF.

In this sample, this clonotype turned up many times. The CDR3: CATSRDLGSYNEQFF. The CDR3 DNA reads as TGTGCCACCAGCAGAGACCTAGGGAGTTACAATGAGCAGTTCTTC. The genes are TRBV15 and TRBJ2-1, with D perhaps matching TRBD2 (5 bases). V lost 0 bases and J 4 bases, leaving 10 bases between the germline ends. The CDR3 contains 15 residues. The germline V gene has CDR1 LNHNV and CDR2 YYDKDF (reference sequence).

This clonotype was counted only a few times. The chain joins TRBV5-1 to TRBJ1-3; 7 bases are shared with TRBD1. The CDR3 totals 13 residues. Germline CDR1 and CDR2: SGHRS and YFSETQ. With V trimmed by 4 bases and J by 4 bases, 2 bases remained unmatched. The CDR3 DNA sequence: TGCGCCAGCAGCGGGGGACAGGGAAACACCATATATTTT. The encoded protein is CASSGGQGNTIYF.

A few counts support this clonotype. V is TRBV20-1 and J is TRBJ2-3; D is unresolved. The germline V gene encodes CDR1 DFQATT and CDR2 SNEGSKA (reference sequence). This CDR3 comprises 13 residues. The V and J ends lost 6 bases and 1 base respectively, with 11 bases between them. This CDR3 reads CSAPDRGTDTQYF. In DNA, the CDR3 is TGCAGTGCCCCAGATCGGGGCACAGATACGCAGTATTTT.

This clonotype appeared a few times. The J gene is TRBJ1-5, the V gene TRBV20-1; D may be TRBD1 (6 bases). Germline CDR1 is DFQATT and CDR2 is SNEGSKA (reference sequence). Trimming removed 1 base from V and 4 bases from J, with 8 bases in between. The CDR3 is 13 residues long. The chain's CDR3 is CSARVDRNQPQHF. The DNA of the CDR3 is TGCAGTGCTAGAGTGGACAGAAATCAGCCCCAGCATTTT.